The 31 T cell receptor beta chains given below trace back to one sample, sequenced in a study of blood T cell repertoires in COVID-19. Produced via immunoSEQ multiplex PCR; TCRdb's table is partial and in-frame only. Among 250,000 or so clones, about 80% were seen once, and the ten largest hold 8.9%. Sequencing input: peripheral blood. These receptors were collected from a man at least 80 years old with acute or convalescent COVID-19.

The rearrangement links TRBV15 to TRBJ1-1; perhaps TRBD1 as D (5 bases). The CDR3 has 15 residues. V lost 3 bases and J 1 base, leaving 12 bases between the germline ends. The V gene's germline CDR1 is LNHNV and CDR2 YYDKDF (reference sequence). CDR3: CATSRLGHRNTEAFF. Written as DNA, the CDR3 is TGTGCCACCAGCAGGTTAGGACATAGGAACACTGAAGCTTTCTTT.

The chain carries TRBV5-6 and TRBJ1-2; TRBD1 matches 7 bases. The CDR3 has 19 amino acids. V lost 0 bases and J lost 7; bases outside the gene matches: 21. Looked up from germline, CDR1 is SGHDT and CDR2 is YYEEEE. CDR3 nucleotides: TGTGCCAGCAGCTTGGCAAATGGTTTAAACGGACAGGAAGTATTTGGCTACACCTTC. Protein sequence: CASSLANGLNGQEVFGYTF.

The rearrangement uses TRBV5-1 and TRBJ2-5; weak D call: TRBD1 (5 bases). Germline V gene data show CDR1 as SGHRS and CDR2 as YFSETQ. The CDR3 runs 14 residues. Trimming shortened V by 1 base and J by 3 bases, and 10 bases separated the two germline ends. This chain's CDR3 is CASSLLPGKETQYF. The CDR3 region has the DNA TGCGCCAGCAGCTTGTTACCAGGGAAAGAGACCCAGTACTTC.

The chain recombines TRBV20-1 with TRBJ2-1, with 10 bases matching TRBD2. The CDR3 is 16 residues long. J lost 9 bases, V lost 3 bases, and 14 bases had no gene match. The V gene's germline CDR1 is DFQATT and CDR2 SNEGSKA (reference sequence). CDR3 DNA: TGCAGTGCTAGTGACTTCCAGCGGGAGGGCCGAAGTGAGCAGTTCTTC. Its protein product is CSASDFQREGRSEQFF.

This clone was observed a few times. V usage is TRBV11-2 and J usage is TRBJ2-2; 12 positions match TRBD2. V was clipped by 5 bases and J by 3 bases; unmatched bases: 4. Germline lookup yields CDR1 SGHAT and CDR2 FQNNGV. This CDR3 contains 16 residues. This CDR3 is CASSRLAGAYTGELFF. The CDR3 region has the DNA TGTGCCAGCAGCCGACTAGCGGGGGCCTACACCGGGGAGCTGTTTTTT. The full variable domain, its missing parts supplied by reference TRBV11-2 and TRBJ2-2, is EAGVAQSPRYKIIEKRQSVAFWCNPISGHATLYWYQQILGQGPKLLIQFQNNGVVDDSQLPKDRFSAERLKGVDSTLKIQPAKLEDSAVYLCASSRLAGAYTGELFFGEGSRLTVL.

This chain links TRBV3-1 (or the pseudogene TRBV3-2) with TRBJ1-6; no firm D call. The V and J ends lost 2 bases and 3 bases respectively, with 11 bases between them. The CDR3 has 16 residues. Germline assignment: CDR1 LGHDT and CDR2 YNNKEL (reference sequence). CDR3 nucleotides: TGTGCCAGCAGCCAATCAGTGACAAGCTATAATTCACCCCTCCACTTT. Protein product: CASSQSVTSYNSPLHF.

The gene calls are TRBV20-1 and TRBJ2-3; 12 positions agree with TRBD1. The V segment lost 3 bases and the J segment 3 bases; nucleotides outside the gene matches: 4. The CDR3 extends over 15 amino acids. Per germline, CDR1 DFQATT and CDR2 SNEGSKA (reference sequence). CDR3 sequence (DNA): TGCAGTGCTAGTGGGACAGGGGGCAGGACAGATACGCAGTATTTT. This encodes CSASGTGGRTDTQYF.

This chain links TRBV27 with TRBJ1-6; 7 positions match TRBD1. This CDR3 is 15 amino acids long. The germline gives CDR1 MNHEY, CDR2 SMNVEV (reference sequence). V gave up 6 bases and J gave up 10 bases; unmatched junction bases: 12. Written as DNA, the CDR3 is TGTGCCAGCAGCCCCATGAGGGGGCGCGGGTCACCCCTCCACTTT. Translated, it gives CASSPMRGRGSPLHF.

This chain connects TRBV6-5 to TRBJ1-1, with 10 bases that match TRBD1. There are 16 residues in the CDR3. In germline, CDR1 is MNHEY, CDR2 SVGAGI. V lost 2 bases and J lost 2; bases outside the gene matches: 5. CDR3 region: CASSYRRDRGNTEAFF. CDR3 nucleotide sequence: TGTGCCAGCAGTTACCGCCGGGACAGGGGAAACACTGAAGCTTTCTTT.

In this sample, this clone turned up once. The germline gene is not matched at one end of the junction; a read error may be the cause. This rearrangement joins TRBV6-2 or TRBV6-3 to TRBJ2-7; no clear D. The CDR3 contains 14 residues. Germline V CDR1 and CDR2: MNHEY, SVGEGT. The CDR3 DNA follows: TGTGCCAGCCGTTATCAGCGTCTATCCTACGAGCAGTACTTC. As protein: CASRYQRLSYEQYF.

V is TRBV20-1 and J is TRBJ2-7, with a weak D call TRBD2 (5 bases). The CDR3 length is 11 residues. V was clipped by 6 bases and J by 4 bases, with 10 bases between them. Germline lookup yields CDR1 DFQATT and CDR2 SNEGSKA (reference sequence). CDR3 protein: CSAASGYEQYF. For the CDR3, the DNA is TGCAGTGCGGCCTCGGGATACGAGCAGTACTTC.

The chain recombines TRBV12-5 with TRBJ2-1, with 7 positions matching TRBD2. CDR3 size: 13 residues. Germline CDR1 reads LGHNT; CDR2 reads FRNRAP. V was clipped by 3 bases and J by 7 bases; unmatched bases: 3. In DNA form, the CDR3 reads TGTGCTAGTGGTTTTGGACTAGGAAATGAGCAGTTCTTC. Translation gives CASGFGLGNEQFF.

V gene TRBV11-1 combines with J gene TRBJ2-1; TRBD1 agrees at 9 bases. The J segment lost 7 bases and the V segment lost 0 bases, leaving 4 bases of the junction unmatched. Germline-derived CDR1 and CDR2 are SGHAT and FQDESV (reference sequence). The CDR3 is made up of 15 amino acids. The DNA for the CDR3 is TGTGCCAGCAGCTTAGCGGGGACAGGGAAGAATGAGCAGTTCTTC. Its translation: CASSLAGTGKNEQFF.

The chain has TRBV6-6 and TRBJ2-7; 10 bases align to TRBD1. Trimming took 5 bases from V and 4 from J; bases not matched to a gene: 5. This CDR3 has 14 amino acids. Germline lookup yields CDR1 MNHNY and CDR2 SVGAGI (reference sequence). Here the CDR3 reads CASSEDRGEYEQYF. DNA for the CDR3: TGTGCCAGCAGTGAGGACAGGGGGGAATACGAGCAGTACTTC.

The chain is built from TRBV19 and TRBJ2-2; D is unclear. CDR1 and CDR2 from the germline V gene are LNHDA and SQIVND (reference sequence). This CDR3 spans 16 amino acids. V shed 5 bases and J shed 1 base, with 14 bases lying between them. The CDR3 sequence is CASSRSGTRNTGELFF. CDR3 nucleotide sequence: TGTGCCAGTAGTCGGAGTGGCACACGGAACACCGGGGAGCTGTTTTTT.

V gene TRBV29-1 combines with J gene TRBJ2-1, with D possibly being TRBD2 (7 bases). Deletions cut 6 bases from V and 1 base from J, with 10 bases between. This CDR3 has 13 amino acids. CDR1 is SQVTM, CDR2 ANQGSEA, per germline. CDR3 in DNA: TGCAGCGTCGGGGGGCGGTCCTACAATGAGCAGTTCTTC. This translates into CSVGGRSYNEQFF.

The count of this clone is one. The J gene is TRBJ2-7, the V gene TRBV30; possibly TRBD1 for D (6 bases). V lost 0 bases to trimming and J lost 3 bases, with 12 bases between them. The CDR3 contains 14 residues. Looked up from germline, CDR1 is GTSNPN and CDR2 is SVGIG (reference sequence). The CDR3 DNA is TGTGCCTGGAGTGTAACAGGGAGAAGCTACGAGCAGTACTTC. Translating gives CAWSVTGRSYEQYF.

The rearrangement joins TRBV24-1 to TRBJ2-5; 8 bases line up with TRBD1. The CDR3 contains 15 residues. Germline values: CDR1 KGHDR, CDR2 SFDVKD. V lost 3 bases, J lost 5 bases, and 7 bases stayed unmatched. The CDR3 loop is CATSDPGGAGETQYF. Here the CDR3 DNA reads TGTGCCACCAGTGATCCAGGGGGCGCGGGGGAGACCCAGTACTTC.

The rearrangement joins TRBV5-1 to TRBJ1-6; TRBD1 matches 7 bases. CDR1 and CDR2 from the germline V gene are SGHRS and YFSETQ. Unmatched junction bases numbered 6, after V lost 0 bases and J lost 9 bases. There are 15 residues in the CDR3. The CDR3 nucleotides are TGCGCCAGCAGCTTGGACAGGGGAATGAGTTCACCCCTCCACTTT. Amino acid sequence: CASSLDRGMSSPLHF. The whole variable domain, filled in from reference TRBV5-1 and TRBJ1-6, reads KAGVTQTPRYLIKTRGQQVTLSCSPISGHRSVSWYQQTPGQGLQFLFEYFSETQRNKGNFPGRFSGRQFSNSRSEMNVSTLELGDSALYLCASSLDRGMSSPLHFGNGTRLTVT.

The rearrangement uses TRBV5-1 and TRBJ1-2, with a weak D call TRBD1 (5 bases). Germline V lookup: CDR1 SGHRS, CDR2 YFSETQ. The CDR3 sequence is 14 residues long. Deletions cut 2 bases from V and 3 bases from J, with 11 bases between. Here the CDR3 DNA reads TGCGCCAGCAGCTTTTTGACAGCTGACTATGGCTACACCTTC. Translation: CASSFLTADYGYTF.

The chain has TRBV27 and TRBJ2-2; possible D gene TRBD2, 6 bases. This CDR3 has 16 residues. CDR1 is MNHEY and CDR2 is SMNVEV in the germline V gene (reference sequence). V was shortened by 7 bases and J by 4 bases, with 19 bases between the two germline ends. The CDR3 reads CASTNLPGRGTGELFF. CDR3 nucleotide sequence: TGTGCCAGCACTAACCTACCCGGGAGAGGCACCGGGGAGCTGTTTTTT.

CDR3 amino acids: CASSTRTGYNYGYTF. The CDR3 DNA is TGTGCCAGTAGTACCCGGACAGGTTATAACTATGGCTACACCTTC. The chain employs TRBV19 and TRBJ1-2; 7 bases are a match to TRBD1. The CDR3 is 15 residues long. The ends lost 4 bases at V and 1 base at J; junction bases unmatched: 6. The germline V gene has CDR1 LNHDA and CDR2 SQIVND (reference sequence).

J is TRBJ2-2 and V is TRBV24-1, with 9 bases fitting TRBD1. Germline lookup yields CDR1 KGHDR and CDR2 SFDVKD. With 4 bases clipped from V and 7 bases from J, the junction kept 6 bases outside the gene matches. This CDR3 contains 15 residues. The CDR3: CATSEGTGFGGELFF. The DNA of the CDR3 is TGTGCCACCAGTGAAGGGACAGGGTTCGGCGGGGAGCTGTTTTTT.

The rearrangement joins TRBV7-2 to TRBJ2-2; 10 nucleotides agree with TRBD1. Germline V gene lookup returns CDR1 SGHTA and CDR2 FQGNSA. The V gene end was trimmed by 1 base and the J gene end by 7 bases; junction bases not matched to a gene: 9. This CDR3 has 17 residues. The CDR3 DNA sequence: TGTGCCAGCAGCTTAGATCTGGACAGGGGGTTCATCGGGGAGCTGTTTTTT. It specifies CASSLDLDRGFIGELFF.

V is TRBV18 and J is TRBJ1-1; TRBD1 matches 8 bases. Germline V gene lookup returns CDR1 KGHSH and CDR2 LQKENI. The CDR3 contains 15 residues. Trimming took 6 bases from V and 1 from J; bases not matched to a gene: 7. CDR3 coding DNA: TGTGCCAGCTCTCAACACGGACAGGGGAACACTGAAGCTTTCTTT. It is translated as CASSQHGQGNTEAFF.

V and J are TRBV5-4 and TRBJ2-3, with TRBD2 identical over 14 bases. The CDR3 is made up of 19 amino acids. V lost 4 bases to trimming and J lost 4 bases; unmatched junction nucleotides: 14. The germline gives CDR1 SGHNT, CDR2 YYREEE (reference sequence). CDR3 DNA: TGTGCCAGCAGCCCCGAGGGACTAGCGGGAGTCCTTACTTCAGATACGCAGTATTTT. Translation gives CASSPEGLAGVLTSDTQYF.

The chain carries TRBV7-8 and TRBJ2-7; 11 bases are a match to TRBD2. This CDR3 is 13 amino acids long. Germline CDR1 and CDR2: SGHVS and FQNEAQ. V shed 1 base, J shed 7 bases, and the junction held 0 bases outside the gene matches. The CDR3 loop reads CASSLGLAGEQYF. CDR3 DNA: TGTGCCAGCAGCTTAGGACTAGCGGGGGAGCAGTACTTC. Drawing the rest from reference TRBV7-8 and TRBJ2-7, the complete variable domain is GAGVSQSPRYKVAKRGQDVALRCDPISGHVSLFWYQQALGQGPEFLTYFQNEAQLDKSGLPSDRFFAERPEGSVSTLKIQRTQQEDSAVYLCASSLGLAGEQYFGPGTRLTVT.

The chain uses TRBV2 and TRBJ2-4; 8 nucleotides agree with TRBD2. This CDR3 contains 17 residues. Germline CDR1 reads SNHLY; CDR2 reads FYNNEI. With 6 bases clipped from V and 0 bases from J, the junction kept 10 bases outside the gene matches. CDR3 nucleotides: TGTGCCAGCAGCTTAGCGGGGACGAGTCTAGCCAAAAACATTCAGTACTTC. This encodes CASSLAGTSLAKNIQYF.

The chain is built from TRBV2 and TRBJ2-7, with D tentatively TRBD1 (5 bases). Trimming took 5 bases from V and 1 from J, leaving 6 bases between them. Germline V gene sequence: CDR1 SNHLY, CDR2 FYNNEI. This CDR3 has 12 amino acids. The CDR3 is CASSRQSYEQYF. CDR3 DNA: TGTGCCAGCAGTAGACAGTCCTACGAGCAGTACTTC.

The chain employs TRBV5-6 and TRBJ2-1; 8 positions agree with TRBD2. The germline V gene has CDR1 SGHDT and CDR2 YYEEEE. V lost 1 base, J lost 4 bases, and 13 bases stayed unmatched. CDR3 length equals 18 residues. The CDR3 region has the DNA TGTGCCAGCAGCTTGTTAAATCGGCTAGCGGGTCGATACAATGAGCAGTTCTTC. It specifies CASSLLNRLAGRYNEQFF.

The J gene is TRBJ2-5, the V gene TRBV3-1 (or the pseudogene TRBV3-2); 7 bases align to TRBD1. The CDR3 is made up of 16 amino acids. V dropped 0 bases and J dropped 5; count of bases not matched to a gene: 9. Germline V gene lookup returns CDR1 LGHDT and CDR2 YNNKEL (reference sequence). CDR3 DNA: TGTGCCAGCAGCCAAGATAAGGGACAGAGTTTCGAGACCCAGTACTTC. Translating gives CASSQDKGQSFETQYF.